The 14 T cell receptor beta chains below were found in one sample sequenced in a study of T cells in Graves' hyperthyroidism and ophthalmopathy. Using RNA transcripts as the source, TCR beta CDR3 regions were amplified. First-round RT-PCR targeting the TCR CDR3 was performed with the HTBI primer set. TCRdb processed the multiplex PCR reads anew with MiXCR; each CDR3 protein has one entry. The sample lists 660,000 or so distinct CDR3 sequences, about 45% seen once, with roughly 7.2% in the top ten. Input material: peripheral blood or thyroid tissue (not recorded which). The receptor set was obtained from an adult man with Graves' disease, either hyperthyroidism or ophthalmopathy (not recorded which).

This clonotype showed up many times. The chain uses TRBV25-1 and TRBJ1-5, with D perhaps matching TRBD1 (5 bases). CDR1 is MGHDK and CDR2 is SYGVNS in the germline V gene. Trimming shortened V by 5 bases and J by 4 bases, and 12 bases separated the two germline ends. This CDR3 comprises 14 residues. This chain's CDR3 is CASSPGAGNQPQHF. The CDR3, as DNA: TGTGCCAGCAGTCCTGGGGCAGGGAATCAGCCCCAGCATTTT.

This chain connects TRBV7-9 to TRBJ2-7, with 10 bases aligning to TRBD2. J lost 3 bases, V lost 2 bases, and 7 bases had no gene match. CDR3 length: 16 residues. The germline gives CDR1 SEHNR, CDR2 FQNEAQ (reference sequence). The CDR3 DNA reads TGTGCCAGCAGCTTAACCGAGCGGGAGGGCCGCTACGAGCAGTACTTC. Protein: CASSLTEREGRYEQYF. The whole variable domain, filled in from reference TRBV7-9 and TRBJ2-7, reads DTGVSQNPRHKITKRGQNVTFRCDPISEHNRLYWYRQTLGQGPEFLTYFQNEAQLEKSRLLSDRFSAERPKGSFSTLEIQRTEQGDSAMYLCASSLTEREGRYEQYFGPGTRLTVT.

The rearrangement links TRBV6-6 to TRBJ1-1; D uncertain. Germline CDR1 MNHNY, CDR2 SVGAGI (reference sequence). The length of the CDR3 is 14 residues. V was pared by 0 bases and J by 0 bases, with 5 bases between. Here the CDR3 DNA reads TGTGCCAGCAGTTACTCGAGGATGAACACTGAAGCTTTCTTT. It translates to CASSYSRMNTEAFF.

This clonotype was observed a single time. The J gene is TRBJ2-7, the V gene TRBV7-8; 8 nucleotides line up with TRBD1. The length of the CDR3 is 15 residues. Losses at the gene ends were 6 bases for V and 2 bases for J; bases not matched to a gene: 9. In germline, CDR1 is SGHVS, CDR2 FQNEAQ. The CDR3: CASRTGAFVPYEQYF. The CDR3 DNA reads TGTGCCAGCAGGACAGGGGCCTTTGTTCCCTACGAGCAGTACTTC.

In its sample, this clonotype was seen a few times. DNA of the CDR3: TGTGCCATCAGTGAGGACAGGGTACGGGGACAAGAGACCCAGTACTTC. It codes for CAISEDRVRGQETQYF. The chain has TRBV10-3 and TRBJ2-5; 7 nucleotides agree with TRBD1. The CDR3 covers 16 residues. V shed 2 bases and J 2 bases; nucleotides not matched to a gene: 8. CDR1 is ENHRY and CDR2 is SYGVKD in the germline V gene.

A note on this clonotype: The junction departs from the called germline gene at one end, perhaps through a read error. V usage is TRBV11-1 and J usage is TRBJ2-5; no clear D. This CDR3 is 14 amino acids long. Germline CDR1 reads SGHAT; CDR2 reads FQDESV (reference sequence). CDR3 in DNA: TGTGCCAGCAGCTTAGGGGCAGTCCAAGAGACCCCGTACTTC. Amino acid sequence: CASSLGAVQETPYF. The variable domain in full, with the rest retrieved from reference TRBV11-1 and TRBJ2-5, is EAEVAQSPRYKITEKSQAVAFWCDPISGHATLYWYRQILGQGPELLVQFQDESVVDDSQLPKDRFSAERLKGVDSTLKIQPAELGDSAMYLCASSLGAVQETPYFGPGTRLLVL.

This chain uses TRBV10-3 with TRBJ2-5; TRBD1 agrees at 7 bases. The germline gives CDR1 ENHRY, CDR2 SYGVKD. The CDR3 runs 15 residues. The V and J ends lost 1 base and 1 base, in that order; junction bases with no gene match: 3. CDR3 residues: CAISEFTGAQETQYF. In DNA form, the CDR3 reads TGTGCCATCAGTGAGTTTACAGGGGCCCAAGAGACCCAGTACTTC.

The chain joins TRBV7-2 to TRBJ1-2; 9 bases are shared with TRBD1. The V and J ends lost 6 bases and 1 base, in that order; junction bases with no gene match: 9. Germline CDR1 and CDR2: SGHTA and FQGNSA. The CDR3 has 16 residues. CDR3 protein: CASSDRDRALNYGYTF. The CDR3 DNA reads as TGTGCCAGCAGTGACCGGGACAGGGCCCTTAACTATGGCTACACCTTC.

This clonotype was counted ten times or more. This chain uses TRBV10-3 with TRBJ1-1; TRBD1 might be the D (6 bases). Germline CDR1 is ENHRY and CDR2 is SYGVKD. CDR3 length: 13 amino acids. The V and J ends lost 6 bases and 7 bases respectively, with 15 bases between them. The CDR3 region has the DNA TGTGCCATCAGCGAACAGGGAGAGGATGAAGCTTTCTTT. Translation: CAISEQGEDEAFF.

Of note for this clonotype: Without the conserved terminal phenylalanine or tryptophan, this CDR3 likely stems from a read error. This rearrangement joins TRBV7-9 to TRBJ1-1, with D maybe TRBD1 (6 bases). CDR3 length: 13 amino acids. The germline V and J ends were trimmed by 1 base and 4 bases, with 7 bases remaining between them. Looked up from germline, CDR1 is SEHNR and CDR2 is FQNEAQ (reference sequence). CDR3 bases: TGTGCCAGCAGCTTAGAACAGGGCACTGAAGCTTTCGTT. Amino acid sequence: CASSLEQGTEAFV.

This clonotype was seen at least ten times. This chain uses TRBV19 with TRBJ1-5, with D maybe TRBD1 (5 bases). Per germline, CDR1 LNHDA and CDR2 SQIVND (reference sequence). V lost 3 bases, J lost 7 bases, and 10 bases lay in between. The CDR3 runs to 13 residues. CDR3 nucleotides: TGTGCCAGTAGTATGAGTAGGGGCCAGCCCCAGCATTTT. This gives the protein CASSMSRGQPQHF.

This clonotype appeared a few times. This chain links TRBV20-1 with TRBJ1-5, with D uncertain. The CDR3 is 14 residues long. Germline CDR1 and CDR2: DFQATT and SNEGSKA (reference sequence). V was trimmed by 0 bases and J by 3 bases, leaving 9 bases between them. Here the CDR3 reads CSARDPWDNQPQHF. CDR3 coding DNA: TGCAGTGCTAGAGACCCCTGGGACAATCAGCCCCAGCATTTT.

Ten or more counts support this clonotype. CDR3 loop: CATSRSRTGHNSPLHF. The CDR3 nucleotides read TGTGCCACCAGCAGATCAAGGACAGGGCATAATTCACCCCTCCACTTT. The V gene is TRBV15, the J gene TRBJ1-6; 8 nucleotides agree with TRBD1. There are 16 residues in the CDR3. Germline lookup yields CDR1 LNHNV and CDR2 YYDKDF (reference sequence). With V trimmed by 2 bases and J by 5 bases, 5 bases remained unmatched.

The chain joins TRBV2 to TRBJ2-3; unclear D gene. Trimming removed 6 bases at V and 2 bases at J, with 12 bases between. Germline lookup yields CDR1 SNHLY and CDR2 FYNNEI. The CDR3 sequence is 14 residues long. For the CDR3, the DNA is TGTGCCAGCAGCGTATTCGACGACACAGATACGCAGTATTTT. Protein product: CASSVFDDTDTQYF.